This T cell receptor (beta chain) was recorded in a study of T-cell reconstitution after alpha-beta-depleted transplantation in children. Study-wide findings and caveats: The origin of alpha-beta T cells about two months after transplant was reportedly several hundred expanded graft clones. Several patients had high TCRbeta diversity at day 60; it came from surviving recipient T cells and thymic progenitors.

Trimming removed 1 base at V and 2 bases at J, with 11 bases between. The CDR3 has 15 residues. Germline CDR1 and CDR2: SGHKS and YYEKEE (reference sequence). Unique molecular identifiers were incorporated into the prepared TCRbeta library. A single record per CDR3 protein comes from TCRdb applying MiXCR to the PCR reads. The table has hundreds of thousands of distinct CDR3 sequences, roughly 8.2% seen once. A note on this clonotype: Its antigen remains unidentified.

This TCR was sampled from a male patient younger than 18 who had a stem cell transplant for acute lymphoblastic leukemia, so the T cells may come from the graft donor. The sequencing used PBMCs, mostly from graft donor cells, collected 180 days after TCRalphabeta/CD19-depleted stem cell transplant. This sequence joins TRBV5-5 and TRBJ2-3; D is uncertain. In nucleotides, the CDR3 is TGTGCCAGCAGCTTGATGGGTAGAACCACAGATACGCAGTATTTT. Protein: CASSLMGRTTDTQYF.